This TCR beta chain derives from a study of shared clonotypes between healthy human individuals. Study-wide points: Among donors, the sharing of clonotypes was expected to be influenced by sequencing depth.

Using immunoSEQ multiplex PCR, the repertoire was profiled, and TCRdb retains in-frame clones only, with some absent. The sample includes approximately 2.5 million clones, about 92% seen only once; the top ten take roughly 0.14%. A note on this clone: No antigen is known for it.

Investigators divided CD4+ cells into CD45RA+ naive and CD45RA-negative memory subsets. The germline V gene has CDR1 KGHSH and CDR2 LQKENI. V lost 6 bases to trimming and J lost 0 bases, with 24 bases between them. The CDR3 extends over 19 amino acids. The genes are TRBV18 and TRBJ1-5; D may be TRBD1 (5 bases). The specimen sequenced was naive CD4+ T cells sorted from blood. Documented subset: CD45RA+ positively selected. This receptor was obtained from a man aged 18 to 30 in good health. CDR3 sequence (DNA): TGTGCCAGCTCCCAAAGACAGCTGTCCTTCTACGGTAGCAATCAGCCCCAGCATTTT. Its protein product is CASSQRQLSFYGSNQPQHF.